The TCR beta chain under discussion was sequenced for a study of OX40 agonist ivuxolimab in advanced cancers. Study details: Ivuxolimab is a fully human IgG2 antibody that activates OX40 (CD134).

Germline V gene data show CDR1 as SGHRS and CDR2 as YFSETQ. CDR3 size: 14 residues. The ends were cut back, 2 bases at V and 0 bases at J, with 8 bases in the middle. Profiled with immunoSEQ multiplex PCR; TCRdb holds only in-frame clones, not every one. The data show approximately 89,000 clones, roughly 89% seen once. The rearrangement uses TRBV5-1 and TRBJ1-2; no definite D call. This specimen consisted of CD4+ or CD8+ T cells sorted from blood, obtained in a trial of the OX40 agonist ivuxolimab. This TCR was sampled from an adult with an advanced solid tumor such as melanoma, head and neck, liver or kidney cancer. The CDR3 region is CASSFPGANYGYTF. CDR3 DNA sequence: TGCGCCAGCAGCTTCCCCGGGGCTAACTATGGCTACACCTTC.